The present T cell receptor (beta chain) was sequenced within a study of cytomegalovirus exposure and HLA in healthy donors. Study-level findings and limits: With high specificity and sensitivity, the classifier reportedly diagnosed cytomegalovirus status.

As concerns this clone: As yet, its antigen is unknown.

The donors formed part of the approximately 130-subject validation cohort, distinct from the approximately 670-subject first cohort. CDR3 size: 15 residues. Per the germline V gene, CDR1 is SGHTA and CDR2 is FQGTGA. V was clipped by 2 bases and J by 2 bases; unmatched bases: 3. TCRdb's table, derived via immunoSEQ multiplex PCR, lists solely in-frame clones and lacks some. The repertoire holds under 200,000 clones, around 90% seen once, with roughly 3% in the top ten. This sequence was found in a woman aged 18-35 years in good health and CMV-seropositive. This chain links TRBV7-3 with TRBJ2-1; 7 positions match TRBD2. What was sequenced was PBMCs. This chain's CDR3 is CASSLALAAYNEQFF. CDR3 bases: TGTGCCAGCAGCTTAGCGCTAGCGGCCTACAATGAGCAGTTCTTC.